The next 3 T cell receptor beta chains were all read from a single sample in a study of T cell changes during pregnancy in multiple sclerosis. Clones were sequenced by immunoSEQ multiplex PCR, and TCRdb holds only the in-frame ones, with some missing. The table has about 40,000 clones, around 93% seen once. Sequencing used CD4+ T cells from peripheral blood mononuclear cells, obtained in the third trimester of pregnancy. The receptor source for this set is a female donor in good health, enrolled as a control in a pregnancy study.

The rearrangement uses TRBV6-5 and TRBJ2-7; 7 bases align to TRBD1. The CDR3 consists of 14 residues. V was clipped by 6 bases and J by 3 bases; unmatched bases: 8. The germline CDR1 and CDR2 sequences are MNHEY and SVGAGI. The CDR3, as DNA: TGTGCCAGCAGCAACCAACAGGGGATCTACGAGCAGTACTTC. Translated, it gives CASSNQQGIYEQYF.

The CDR3: CASTLMIAGGHNEQFF. The CDR3 nucleotides read TGTGCCAGCACCCTGATGATAGCGGGGGGGCACAATGAGCAGTTCTTC. The chain links TRBV5-4 to TRBJ2-1; 11 nucleotides agree with TRBD2. In germline, CDR1 is SGHNT, CDR2 YYREEE (reference sequence). The CDR3 consists of 16 residues. V trimming: 6 bases; J trimming: 5 bases; junction bases outside the gene matches: 10.

This clone was seen just once. The chain has TRBV19 and TRBJ1-6; 7 bases are a match to TRBD1. Losses at the gene ends were 6 bases for V and 6 bases for J; bases not matched to a gene: 8. The CDR3 has 15 residues. CDR1 and CDR2 (germline): LNHDA, SQIVND (reference sequence). This CDR3 is CASRETGKGNSPLHF. The CDR3 DNA is TGTGCCAGTAGAGAGACAGGGAAGGGTAATTCACCCCTCCACTTT.